This T cell receptor (beta chain) was recorded in a study of blood T cell repertoires in COVID-19. Study details: The United States, Italy and Spain supplied acute and convalescent COVID-19 samples. From T cells, B-cell-depleted T cells, or PBMCs came the material, which was cDNA or gDNA.

This clone was seen only once. The CDR3 contains 15 residues. Germline lookup yields CDR1 SGHTA and CDR2 FQGNSA. Trimming took 1 base from V and 5 from J; bases not matched to a gene: 4. As handled by the study authors: Quantification of nucleated cells was approximated via reference gene primer amplification. TCRdb's copy holds only in-frame clones and misses some; the assay was immunoSEQ multiplex PCR. V and J calls and clone size are given by that table; D and trimming were obtained from the DNA. The sample lists about 81,000 clones, 91% seen once, with 1.5% to 2% in the top ten. Specimen: peripheral blood. This receptor was taken from a woman in her 50s in a cohort sampled during active COVID-19. The chain couples TRBV7-2 to TRBJ2-1, with 8 bases aligning to TRBD2. The CDR3 region is CASSLGLAGNNEQFF. The CDR3 DNA reads TGTGCCAGCAGCTTAGGGCTAGCGGGTAACAATGAGCAGTTCTTC.